This T cell receptor beta chain emerged from a study of blood T cell repertoires in COVID-19. Study as a whole: The United States, Italy and Spain were the sources of the acute and convalescent COVID-19 samples. PBMCs, B-cell-depleted T cells, or T cells provided the cDNA or gDNA that made up the material.

Participants were aged roughly 18 to 100 years from about two dozen US areas. This CDR3 is 14 amino acids long. Trimming removed 4 bases from V and 1 base from J, with 11 bases in between. Germline V gene data show CDR1 as MDHEN and CDR2 as SYDVKM. The assay was immunoSEQ multiplex PCR, and TCRdb's table has in-frame clones only and misses some. The sample yields around 250,000 clones, roughly 88% seen once. This clone showed up just once. This clonotype originated in a middle-aged woman with acute COVID-19. Sequenced material: PBMCs or T cells enriched from blood (not recorded which). This chain joins TRBV28 and TRBJ2-7; TRBD1 is a possible D gene (6 bases). This chain's CDR3 is CASSSGTLSYEQYF. CDR3 coding DNA: TGTGCCAGCAGTTCAGGGACACTATCCTACGAGCAGTACTTC.